This entry lists 27 T cell receptor beta chains sequenced from one sample in a study of blood T cell repertoires in COVID-19. Method: immunoSEQ multiplex PCR; TCRdb's copy keeps in-frame clones and lacks some. The sample includes around 250,000 clones, around 86% of them seen just once. The sample was peripheral blood. Source of these receptors: a woman under 40 with active or convalescent COVID-19.

The chain couples TRBV29-1 to TRBJ1-1; D not resolved. From germline, CDR1 is SQVTM and CDR2 ANQGSEA. CDR3 length: 12 residues. Trimming removed 7 bases from V and 0 bases from J, with 9 bases in between. The CDR3 nucleotides are TGCAGCGGCCAGATAATGAACACTGAAGCTTTCTTT. It is translated as CSGQIMNTEAFF.

This clone came up once. Within the sample, other DNA sequences also encode this same CDR3. The J gene is TRBJ1-6, the V gene TRBV18; the match to TRBD1 covers 9 bases. There are 14 residues in the CDR3. Germline values: CDR1 KGHSH, CDR2 LQKENI. V dropped 3 bases and J dropped 7; count of bases not matched to a gene: 1. The CDR3 sequence: CASSPGQGNSPLHF. The DNA for the CDR3 is TGTGCCAGCTCACCGGGACAGGGAAATTCACCCCTCCACTTT. Variable domain in full (rest from reference TRBV18 and TRBJ1-6): NAGVMQNPRHLVRRRGQEARLRCSPMKGHSHVYWYRQLPEEGLKFMVYLQKENIIDESGMPKERFSAEFPKEGPSILRIQQVVRGDSAAYFCASSPGQGNSPLHFGNGTRLTVT.

The V and J genes are TRBV27 and TRBJ2-2; TRBD1 matches 9 bases. The CDR3 runs to 19 residues. Germline trimming cut 5 bases from V and 3 bases from J; bases unmatched to any gene: 16. Germline CDR1 reads MNHEY; CDR2 reads SMNVEV (reference sequence). CDR3 sequence reads: CASSTFPPGQGRYTGELFF. The DNA of the CDR3 is TGTGCCAGCAGTACGTTCCCCCCCGGACAGGGGCGGTACACCGGGGAGCTGTTTTTT.

The V and J genes are TRBV28 and TRBJ2-6; TRBD2 agrees at 8 bases. The V and J ends lost 6 bases and 4 bases, in that order; junction bases with no gene match: 5. This CDR3 has 15 amino acids. Looked up from germline, CDR1 is MDHEN and CDR2 is SYDVKM. This chain's CDR3 is CASRGGGYGANVLTF. The CDR3 DNA follows: TGTGCCAGCAGGGGCGGGGGGTACGGGGCCAACGTCCTGACTTTC.

The V and J genes are TRBV6-1 and TRBJ2-1, with D perhaps matching TRBD1 (5 bases). Germline V gene lookup returns CDR1 MNHNS and CDR2 SASEGT. V lost 5 bases and J lost 3, with 14 bases in between. The CDR3 has 15 amino acids. The DNA for the CDR3 is TGTGCCAGCAGTTCCAGGGAACCGAACTACAATGAGCAGTTCTTC. Translation gives CASSSREPNYNEQFF.

This clone was seen once. V usage is TRBV7-2 and J usage is TRBJ1-1; perhaps TRBD1 as D (5 bases). CDR3 length equals 14 residues. Germline V gene data show CDR1 as SGHTA and CDR2 as FQGNSA. V lost 5 bases to trimming and J lost 1 base, with 11 bases between them. Here the CDR3 DNA reads TGTGCCAGCAGCATGACAGTGGAGAACACTGAAGCTTTCTTT. This translates into CASSMTVENTEAFF.

Here the CDR3 reads CASSQSTGGLAYGYTF. As DNA, the CDR3 is TGCGCCAGCAGCCAATCTACAGGGGGCCTTGCCTATGGCTACACCTTC. The chain couples TRBV4-3 to TRBJ1-2; 9 nucleotides agree with TRBD1. CDR3 length: 16 amino acids. The junction had 8 bases not matched to a gene; V was cut back by 2 bases and J by 4 bases. Germline CDR1 and CDR2: LGHNA and YSLEER.

This clone appeared once. J is TRBJ2-5 and V is TRBV28; the D gene is possibly TRBD2 (6 bases). CDR3 length equals 16 residues. Germline-derived CDR1 and CDR2 are MDHEN and SYDVKM. The V end was cut by 5 bases, the J end by 1 base, with 17 bases between. CDR3 bases: TGTGCCAGCAGTCTAGGGATTAGCGGCTCCCAAGAGACCCAGTACTTC. Translated: CASSLGISGSQETQYF.

The chain couples TRBV5-5 to TRBJ2-7; no clear D gene. The ends were cut back, 3 bases at V and 3 bases at J, with 7 bases in the middle. Germline V gives CDR1 SGHKS, CDR2 YYEKEE (reference sequence). The CDR3 length is 12 residues. CDR3 nucleotide sequence: TGTGCCAGCAGCTCCGACTTCTACGAGCAGTACTTC. Amino acids: CASSSDFYEQYF.

The CDR3 reads CASSLEGLAGGPGETQYF. The CDR3 DNA sequence: TGTGCCAGCAGCTTAGAGGGACTAGCGGGGGGGCCTGGGGAGACCCAGTACTTC. V and J are TRBV7-2 and TRBJ2-5; TRBD2 matches 16 bases. Germline V gene data show CDR1 as SGHTA and CDR2 as FQGNSA. The CDR3 has 18 residues. The junction had 7 bases not matched to a gene; V was cut back by 1 base and J by 5 bases.

This rearrangement joins TRBV6-4 to TRBJ2-3, with 7 bases identical to TRBD2. Germline V lookup: CDR1 MRHNA, CDR2 SNTAGT. Trimming took 5 bases from V and 6 from J; bases not matched to a gene: 11. CDR3 length: 15 residues. DNA for the CDR3: TGTGCCAGCAGTCCCTCCGGGGGGTCCGTGGATACGCAGTATTTT. Translating gives CASSPSGGSVDTQYF.

The CDR3 DNA is TGTGCCATCAGTGAGAGCGGGGGATCAGAGACCCAGTACTTC. Translating gives CAISESGGSETQYF. The rearrangement uses TRBV10-3 and TRBJ2-5, with TRBD2 matching over 8 bases. This CDR3 region has 14 residues. Germline V gene data show CDR1 as ENHRY and CDR2 as SYGVKD. V lost 2 bases to trimming and J lost 4 bases; unmatched junction nucleotides: 3.

This sequence joins TRBV4-2 and TRBJ2-1, with unresolved D. Trimming stripped 1 base from V and 4 bases from J, with 5 bases between. CDR3 length: 13 amino acids. From germline, CDR1 is LGHNA and CDR2 YNFKEQ. Here the CDR3 DNA reads TGTGCCAGCAGCCAAGTCATGTACAATGAGCAGTTCTTC. It translates to CASSQVMYNEQFF.

V usage is TRBV6-5 and J usage is TRBJ2-5; TRBD2 agrees at 7 bases. Germline CDR1 MNHEY, CDR2 SVGAGI. Unmatched junction bases numbered 2, after V lost 2 bases and J lost 5 bases. There are 13 residues in the CDR3. The CDR3 region has the DNA TGTGCCAGCAGTTACCCAGCGGGGGAGACCCAGTACTTC. Translated, it gives CASSYPAGETQYF.

This clone was observed a single time. V and J are TRBV24-1 and TRBJ1-2; D possibly corresponds to TRBD1 (6 bases). Per the germline V gene, CDR1 is KGHDR and CDR2 is SFDVKD. This CDR3 is built from 14 residues. Trimming took off 9 bases at V and 5 bases at J, with 18 bases between the two ends. The chain's CDR3 is CATQSDRNPYGYTF. The CDR3 DNA is TGTGCCACCCAGTCCGACAGGAATCCTTATGGCTACACCTTC.

This clone was counted a few times. The chain links TRBV24-1 to TRBJ2-4; TRBD1 matches 7 bases. In germline, CDR1 is KGHDR, CDR2 SFDVKD. The V gene end was trimmed by 4 bases and the J gene end by 9 bases; junction bases not matched to a gene: 5. The length of the CDR3 is 13 residues. CDR3 DNA sequence: TGTGCCACCAGTGAAACAGGGGAGAGCATTCAGTACTTC. Translating it yields CATSETGESIQYF.

The CDR3: CASSQPTGGSYGYTF. The CDR3 coding sequence is TGTGCCAGCAGTCAACCGACAGGGGGCAGTTATGGCTACACCTTC. The chain recombines TRBV28 with TRBJ1-2, with 10 positions matching TRBD1. V dropped 5 bases and J dropped 5; count of bases not matched to a gene: 8. The CDR3 spans 15 residues. Germline V gene data show CDR1 as MDHEN and CDR2 as SYDVKM.

The chain combines TRBV24-1 with TRBJ1-5; D perhaps matches TRBD1 (5 bases). Per the germline V gene, CDR1 is KGHDR and CDR2 is SFDVKD. Trimming pared 3 bases from V and 11 bases from J, leaving 13 bases between. CDR3 length: 13 residues. The CDR3 bases are TGTGCCACCAGTGATGGGGACTTATTGTCCCAGCATTTT. Translating gives CATSDGDLLSQHF.

The J gene is TRBJ2-7, the V gene TRBV6-5; D possibly corresponds to TRBD1 (5 bases). There are 14 residues in the CDR3. V lost 3 bases and J 0 bases, leaving 9 bases between the germline ends. Germline CDR1 MNHEY, CDR2 SVGAGI. CDR3 DNA: TGTGCCAGCAGTTATCGACAGATCTCCTACGAGCAGTACTTC. Protein product: CASSYRQISYEQYF.

This sequence joins TRBV2 and TRBJ2-2; D is ambiguous. CDR1 and CDR2 (germline): SNHLY, FYNNEI. The CDR3 loop spans 15 amino acids. Trimming cost V 3 bases and J 3 bases, with 11 bases left between them. CDR3: CASSERQTYTGELFF. The CDR3 coding sequence is TGTGCCAGCAGTGAGCGGCAGACCTACACCGGGGAGCTGTTTTTT.

The CDR3 sequence is CASSELGVDYGYTF. The CDR3 DNA is TGTGCCAGTAGTGAATTAGGGGTGGACTATGGCTACACCTTC. V and J are TRBV19 and TRBJ1-2; perhaps TRBD1 as D (5 bases). V lost 5 bases, J lost 3 bases, and 13 bases lay in between. This CDR3 has 14 residues. The germline V gene encodes CDR1 LNHDA and CDR2 SQIVND (reference sequence).

V gene TRBV15 combines with J gene TRBJ1-2; 7 nucleotides agree with TRBD1. The CDR3 extends over 15 amino acids. In germline, CDR1 is LNHNV, CDR2 YYDKDF (reference sequence). The ends lost 0 bases at V and 4 bases at J; junction bases unmatched: 5. This CDR3 is CATSRDIGGSYGYTF. In DNA, the CDR3 is TGTGCCACCAGCAGAGATATAGGGGGCTCCTATGGCTACACCTTC.

The rearrangement joins TRBV27 to TRBJ2-7; 10 nucleotides align to TRBD1. Trimming took 4 bases from V and 3 from J; bases not matched to a gene: 9. The germline CDR1 and CDR2 sequences are MNHEY and SMNVEV (reference sequence). The CDR3 contains 16 residues. The CDR3 DNA sequence: TGTGCCAGCAGTTCCTGGACGGGGACAGGGGACTACGAGCAGTACTTC. Its protein is CASSSWTGTGDYEQYF.

This chain joins TRBV7-9 and TRBJ2-5; 9 bases map to TRBD2. V lost 4 bases, J lost 4 bases, and 10 bases stayed unmatched. Germline V lookup: CDR1 SEHNR, CDR2 FQNEAQ (reference sequence). CDR3 length: 16 amino acids. The CDR3 coding sequence is TGTGCCAGCAGCTCCCCCGCGGGGGGGCCTGGAGAGACCCAGTACTTC. It translates to CASSSPAGGPGETQYF.

CDR3 in amino acids: CASSQVNKGGRGYTF. DNA for the CDR3: TGCGCCAGCAGCCAAGTGAATAAAGGGGGTCGGGGCTACACCTTC. The rearrangement links TRBV4-3 to TRBJ1-2; the D gene is possibly TRBD1 (6 bases). Germline loops: CDR1 LGHNA, CDR2 YSLEER. V dropped 1 base and J dropped 8 bases, with 17 bases sitting between them. CDR3 length equals 15 residues.

The V gene is TRBV19, the J gene TRBJ2-1; 8 bases map to TRBD1. CDR1 LNHDA and CDR2 SQIVND come from the germline V gene (reference sequence). The junction had 4 bases not matched to a gene; V was cut back by 5 bases and J by 7 bases. This CDR3 spans 13 amino acids. The CDR3 spells CASSVQGANEQFF. The CDR3 coding sequence is TGTGCCAGTAGTGTCCAGGGGGCGAATGAGCAGTTCTTC.

The chain couples TRBV20-1 to TRBJ1-1, with D maybe TRBD1 (5 bases). The CDR3 loop spans 11 amino acids. The V end lost 3 bases, the J end lost 7 bases, and 9 bases lay between the germline ends. Germline V lookup: CDR1 DFQATT, CDR2 SNEGSKA (reference sequence). CDR3 DNA sequence: TGCAGTGCTAGGGACATTAGTGAAGCTTTCTTT. This gives the protein CSARDISEAFF.